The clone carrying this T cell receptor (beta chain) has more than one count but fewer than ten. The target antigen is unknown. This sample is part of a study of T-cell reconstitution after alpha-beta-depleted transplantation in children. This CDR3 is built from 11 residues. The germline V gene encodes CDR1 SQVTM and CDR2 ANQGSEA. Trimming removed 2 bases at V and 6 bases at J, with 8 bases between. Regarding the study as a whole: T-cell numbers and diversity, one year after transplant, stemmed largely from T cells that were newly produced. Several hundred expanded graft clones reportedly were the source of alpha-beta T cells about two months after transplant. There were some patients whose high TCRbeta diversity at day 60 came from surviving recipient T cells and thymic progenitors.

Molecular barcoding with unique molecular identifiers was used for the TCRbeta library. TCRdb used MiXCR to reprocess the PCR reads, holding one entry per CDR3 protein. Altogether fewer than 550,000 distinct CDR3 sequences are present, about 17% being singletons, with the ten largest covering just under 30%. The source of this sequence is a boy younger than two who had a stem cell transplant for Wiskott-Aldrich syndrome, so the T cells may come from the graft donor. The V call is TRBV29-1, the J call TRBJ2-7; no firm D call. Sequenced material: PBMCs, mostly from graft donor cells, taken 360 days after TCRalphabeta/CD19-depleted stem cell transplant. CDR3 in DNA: TGCAGCGTTGAAATGGATGGCGAGCAGTACTTC. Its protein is CSVEMDGEQYF.